This entry describes one T cell receptor (beta chain). Germline loops: CDR1 LNHNV, CDR2 YYDKDF (reference sequence). The CDR3 loop spans 15 amino acids. With 4 bases clipped from V and 2 bases from J, the junction kept 6 bases outside the gene matches. In terms of age and location, participants ranged from about 18 to 89 years and lived in about 25 US areas. TCRdb's copy holds only in-frame clones and misses some; the assay was immunoSEQ multiplex PCR. The sample lists about 430,000 clones, more than 80% seen once, with 0.95% to 1.3% in the top ten. These data originate in a study of blood T cell repertoires in COVID-19. For the study at large: The origin of the acute and convalescent COVID-19 samples was the United States, Italy and Spain.

The chain employs TRBV15 and TRBJ2-3; 7 nucleotides align to TRBD2. Input material: PBMCs or T cells enriched from blood (not recorded which). The source of this sequence is a man aged 30-40 years who had recovered from COVID-19. The CDR3 nucleotides are TGTGCCACCAGCATCAGGCGGGAGCCCACAGATACGCAGTATTTT. It translates to CATSIRREPTDTQYF. Full variable domain (outside the CDR3, taken from reference TRBV15 and TRBJ2-3): DAMVIQNPRYQVTQFGKPVTLSCSQTLNHNVMYWYQQKSSQAPKLLFHYYDKDFNNEADTPDNFQSRRPNTSFCFLDIRSPGLGDTAMYLCATSIRREPTDTQYFGPGTRLTVL.